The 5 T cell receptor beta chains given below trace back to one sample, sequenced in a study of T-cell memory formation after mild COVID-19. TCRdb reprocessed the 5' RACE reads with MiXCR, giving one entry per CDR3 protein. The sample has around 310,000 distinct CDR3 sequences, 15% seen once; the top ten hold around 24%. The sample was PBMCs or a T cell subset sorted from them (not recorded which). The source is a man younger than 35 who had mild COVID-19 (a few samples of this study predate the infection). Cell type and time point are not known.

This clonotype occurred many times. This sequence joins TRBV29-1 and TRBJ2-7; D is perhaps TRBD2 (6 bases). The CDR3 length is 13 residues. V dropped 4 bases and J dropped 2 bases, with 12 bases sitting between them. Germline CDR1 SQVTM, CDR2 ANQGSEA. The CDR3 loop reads CSVVLASTYEQYF. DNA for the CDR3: TGCAGCGTTGTGCTAGCGTCGACCTACGAGCAGTACTTC.

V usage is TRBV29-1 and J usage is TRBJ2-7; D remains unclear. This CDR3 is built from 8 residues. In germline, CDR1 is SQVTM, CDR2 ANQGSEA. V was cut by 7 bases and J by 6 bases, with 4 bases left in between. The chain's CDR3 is CSAIEQYF. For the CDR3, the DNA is TGCAGCGCCATCGAGCAGTACTTC.

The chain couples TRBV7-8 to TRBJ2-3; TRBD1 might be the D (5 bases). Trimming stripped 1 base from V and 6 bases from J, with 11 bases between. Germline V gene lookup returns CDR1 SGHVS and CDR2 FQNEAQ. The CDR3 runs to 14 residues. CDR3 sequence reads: CASSLGRDEDTQYF. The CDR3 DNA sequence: TGTGCCAGCAGCTTAGGCAGGGATGAGGATACGCAGTATTTT.

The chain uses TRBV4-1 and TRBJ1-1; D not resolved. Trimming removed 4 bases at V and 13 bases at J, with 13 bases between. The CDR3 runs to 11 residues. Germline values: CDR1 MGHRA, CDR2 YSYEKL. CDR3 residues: CASSPREELFF. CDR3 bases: TGCGCCAGCAGCCCTCGCGAGGAGCTTTTCTTT.

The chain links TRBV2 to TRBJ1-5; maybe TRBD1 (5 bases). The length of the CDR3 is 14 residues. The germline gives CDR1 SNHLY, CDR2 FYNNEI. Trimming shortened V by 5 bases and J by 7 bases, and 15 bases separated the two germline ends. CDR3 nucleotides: TGTGCCAGCAGTACCGACAGCGGCGACCAGCCCCAGCATTTT. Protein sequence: CASSTDSGDQPQHF.